This T cell receptor (beta chain) came from a study of beta chain features in type 1 diabetes. V was clipped by 7 bases and J by 4 bases; unmatched bases: 10. This CDR3 has 15 amino acids. Germline loops: CDR1 MDHEN, CDR2 SYDVKM. Overall study findings and caveats: The naive, central memory and Treg TCRB repertoires looked more alike in patients than they did in healthy donors. For Type 1 diabetes patients, all four CD4+ subsets carried TCRB CDR3s that were moderately but significantly shorter.

The sample holds a few counts of this clone. Antigen unknown. Expressed TCRB transcripts were sequenced, since all the RNA that had been isolated was reverse transcribed. TCRdb keeps only in-frame clones here, not all; method: immunoSEQ multiplex PCR. Here the sample spans around 150,000 clones, 6.5% to 10% being singletons. This TCR was recovered from a young woman with type 1 diabetes. V is TRBV28 and J is TRBJ1-5, with TRBD1 matching over 7 bases. The sample comprised central memory CD4+ T cells from blood. The CDR3 reads CASTSRGTVNQPQHF. The DNA for the CDR3 is TGTGCCAGCACCTCCCGGGGGACAGTTAATCAGCCCCAGCATTTT.